This T cell receptor beta chain was identified in a study of cytotoxic CD8 clonotypes in ibrutinib-treated CLL (dated by TCRdb to the early 2020s). Context from the whole study: The cohort was composed of some ten relapsed/refractory and about 15 treatment-naive patients; IGHV unmutated status was identified in some 17 patients. Partial responses were observed in approximately 24 patients and complete responses in 2; after a median follow-up of roughly 62 months, remission was maintained in about 15 patients and progression was observed in some 12. The response samples were drawn at a median of roughly eleven months into treatment, with a range of roughly 6 to 36 months. On average, each sample yielded some 250,000 productive templates and tens of thousands of productive rearrangements. Longitudinal samples were obtainable from about 30% of the roughly 90 participants in the trial. Cryopreserved peripheral blood mononuclear cells were collected at three points: before therapy, at response, and at either sustained remission or disease progression. Every sample from remission and from progressive disease was obtained while the patients were still on ibrutinib.

This clone appeared a few times. Its antigen is not yet known. No much larger clone is present one base from it, and per-base qualities are unavailable. Spanning cysteine to phenylalanine, the CDR3 consists of 14 amino acids. Of the read, only the CDR3 DNA is kept; its 42 bases are in frame from base 1. Per the germline V gene (reference sequence), MNHEY is the CDR1 and SMNVEV is the CDR2. Relative to germline, V is missing 7 bases and J is missing 2 bases, with 6 bases of the junction outside any gene match. General findings and caveats noted by the study authors: Public clonotypes were rare and either shrank or stayed stable during treatment, and the rise in clonality at ibrutinib response reflected expansion of private clonotypes. Clonality rose at ibrutinib response, remained stable during sustained remission, and dropped back toward baseline at progression. At baseline, clonality was higher than in age-matched healthy donors and showed a strong correlation with circulating CD8+ T-cell counts. Lymph node repertoires were not examined, and the timing of sampling was not matched between patients in sustained remission and those whose disease progressed.

Approximately 2 micrograms of genomic DNA were extracted from cryopreserved PBMCs for TCR beta library preparation. Longitudinal blood samples from CLL patients on ibrutinib monotherapy were analyzed using high-throughput TCR beta sequencing. The patients took part in an open-label, single-center phase 2 trial of ibrutinib monotherapy. A MiSeq instrument was used for deep resolution sequencing, which targeted depths ranging from 1 in 1 million up to 1 in 200,000 T cells, with coverage averaging 10x for each clonotype. The immunoSEQ hsTCRB Kit was used to generate the TCR beta libraries. From the authors' description of their analysis: Data were analyzed with ImmunoSEQ Data Assistant and ImmunoSEQ Analyzer, with V, D and J genes assigned per IMGT definitions. Clonality, which ranges from 0 to 1, was calculated as one minus the normalized Shannon entropy of productive rearrangement frequencies. Only overrepresented clonotypes making up at least 0.05% of each patient's repertoire were included in the public clonotype analysis. Repertoires from thirteen age-matched healthy donors in immuneACCESS were used as clonality controls. Sourced from immuneACCESS, this table was stored by TCRdb with only in-frame sequences that have V and J called. A share of the clones is absent; for the studies checked, an unresolved V gene accounts for under half, and the remainder has no known explanation. V and J calls and clone size follow that table, whereas D and trimming were derived from the DNA. This sample has about 330,000 clones in its table, and approximately 67% of those were observed once. Roughly 6% of the sample lies in the top ten.

The chain is encoded by TRBV27 joined to TRBJ2-7, with 9 bases aligning to TRBD2. The sample in question was PBMCs, obtained after 36 months of ibrutinib treatment. The receptor was derived from a human donor with chronic lymphocytic leukemia. The DNA sequence follows: TGTGCCAGCACCCCCAGCGGGAGGACCTACGAGCAGTACTTC. Its translation reads: CASTPSGRTYEQYF.